The entry below gives a single T cell receptor beta chain sequence along with its context. The data stem from a study of blood T cell repertoires in COVID-19. Germline values: CDR1 SGHDN, CDR2 FVKESK. This CDR3 spans 21 amino acids. V lost 2 bases, J lost 6 bases, and 18 bases stayed unmatched. Sequenced by immunoSEQ multiplex PCR; TCRdb stores in-frame clones only, minus some. The sample includes 56,000 or so clones, 65% to 80% of them seen just once. V gene TRBV14 combines with J gene TRBJ2-2; 13 bases map to TRBD2. The sequencing sample was made of peripheral blood. The sequence derives from a woman in her 70s with acute or convalescent COVID-19. CDR3 nucleotides: TGTGCCAGCAGCCAATTTGGTTACGGACTAGCGGGGGCCGTAACACCCGGGGAGCTGTTTTTT. Translation: CASSQFGYGLAGAVTPGELFF.